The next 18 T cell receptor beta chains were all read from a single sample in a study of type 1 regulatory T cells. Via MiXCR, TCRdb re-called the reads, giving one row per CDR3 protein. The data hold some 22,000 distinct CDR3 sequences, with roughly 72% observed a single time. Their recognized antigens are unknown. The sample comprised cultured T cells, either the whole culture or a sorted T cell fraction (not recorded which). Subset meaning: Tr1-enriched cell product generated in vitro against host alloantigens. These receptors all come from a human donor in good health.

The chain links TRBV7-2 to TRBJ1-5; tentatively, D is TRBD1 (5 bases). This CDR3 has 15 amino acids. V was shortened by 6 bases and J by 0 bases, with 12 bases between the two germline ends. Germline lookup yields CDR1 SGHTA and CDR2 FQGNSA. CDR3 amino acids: CASSLDSYSNQPQHF. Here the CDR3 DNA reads TGTGCCAGCAGTCTCGACAGCTATAGCAATCAGCCCCAGCATTTT.

This CDR3 reads CASRGRTPVGEQYF. CDR3 DNA: TGTGCCAGCAGGGGGAGGACGCCGGTGGGTGAGCAGTACTTC. This chain links TRBV2 with TRBJ2-7, with D perhaps TRBD2 (6 bases). Germline CDR1 SNHLY, CDR2 FYNNEI. This CDR3 is 14 amino acids long. V was pared by 6 bases and J by 7 bases, with 19 bases between.

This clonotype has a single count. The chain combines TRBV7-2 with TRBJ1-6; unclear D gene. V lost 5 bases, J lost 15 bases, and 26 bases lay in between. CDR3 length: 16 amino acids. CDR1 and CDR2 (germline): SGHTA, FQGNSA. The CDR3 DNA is TGTGCCAGCAGCCGCAGCCCATGGGGAATTAATTCAAACCTCCACTTT. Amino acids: CASSRSPWGINSNLHF.

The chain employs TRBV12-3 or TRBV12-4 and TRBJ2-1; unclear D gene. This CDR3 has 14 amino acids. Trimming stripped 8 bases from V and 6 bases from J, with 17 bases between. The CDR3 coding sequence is TGTGCCAGCTCACTGGGCAGCCCGGGCAATGAGCAGTTCTTC. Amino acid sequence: CASSLGSPGNEQFF.

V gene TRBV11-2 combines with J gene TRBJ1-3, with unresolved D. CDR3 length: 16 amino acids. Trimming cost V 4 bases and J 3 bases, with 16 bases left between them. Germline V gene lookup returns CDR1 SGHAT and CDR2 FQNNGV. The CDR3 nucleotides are TGTGCCAGCAGCTACGCTTCGCGGGTTGGTGGAAACACCATATATTTT. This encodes CASSYASRVGGNTIYF.

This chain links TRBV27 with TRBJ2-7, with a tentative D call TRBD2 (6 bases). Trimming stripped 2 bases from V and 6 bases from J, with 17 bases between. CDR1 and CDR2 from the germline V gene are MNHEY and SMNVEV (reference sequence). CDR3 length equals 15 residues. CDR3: CASSLVRGQFSEQYF. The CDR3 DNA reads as TGTGCCAGCAGTTTAGTGCGGGGTCAATTCTCCGAGCAGTACTTC.

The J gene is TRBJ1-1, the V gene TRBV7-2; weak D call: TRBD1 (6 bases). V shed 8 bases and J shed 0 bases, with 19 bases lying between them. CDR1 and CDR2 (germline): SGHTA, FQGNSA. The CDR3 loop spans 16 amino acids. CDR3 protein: CASQGSPTMMNTEAFF. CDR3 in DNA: TGTGCCAGCCAGGGGTCCCCTACCATGATGAACACTGAAGCTTTCTTT.

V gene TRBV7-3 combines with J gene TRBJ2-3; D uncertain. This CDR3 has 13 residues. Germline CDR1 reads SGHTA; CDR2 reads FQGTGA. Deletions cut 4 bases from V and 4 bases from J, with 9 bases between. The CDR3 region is CASSSVPADTQYF. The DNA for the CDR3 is TGTGCCAGCAGCTCCGTCCCTGCAGATACGCAGTATTTT.

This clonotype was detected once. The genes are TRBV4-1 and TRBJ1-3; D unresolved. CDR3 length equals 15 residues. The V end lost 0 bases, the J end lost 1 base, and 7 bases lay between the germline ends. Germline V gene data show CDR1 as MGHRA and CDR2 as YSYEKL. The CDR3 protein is CASSQDASSGNTIYF. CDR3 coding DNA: TGCGCCAGCAGCCAAGATGCGTCGTCTGGAAACACCATATATTTT.

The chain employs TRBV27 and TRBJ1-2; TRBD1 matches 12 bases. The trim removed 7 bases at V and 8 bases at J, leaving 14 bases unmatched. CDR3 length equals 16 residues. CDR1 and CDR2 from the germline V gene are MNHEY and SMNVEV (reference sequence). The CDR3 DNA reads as TGTGCCAGCAAGGTTACGGGACAGGGGGCGCTGAAAGGCTACACCTTC. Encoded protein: CASKVTGQGALKGYTF.

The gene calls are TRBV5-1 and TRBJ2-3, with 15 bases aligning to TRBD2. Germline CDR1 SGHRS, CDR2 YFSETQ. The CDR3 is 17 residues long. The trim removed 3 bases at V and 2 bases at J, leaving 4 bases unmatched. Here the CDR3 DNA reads TGCGCCAGCAGCTCCGGGACTAGCGGGGGGCCCACAGATACGCAGTATTTT. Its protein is CASSSGTSGGPTDTQYF.

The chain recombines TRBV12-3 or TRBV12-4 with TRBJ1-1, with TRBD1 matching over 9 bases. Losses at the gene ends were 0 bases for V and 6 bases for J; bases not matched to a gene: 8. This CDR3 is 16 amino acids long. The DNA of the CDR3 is TGTGCCAGCAGTTTAGCGCGGAAAGGACAGGGGCCTGAAGCTTTCTTT. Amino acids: CASSLARKGQGPEAFF.

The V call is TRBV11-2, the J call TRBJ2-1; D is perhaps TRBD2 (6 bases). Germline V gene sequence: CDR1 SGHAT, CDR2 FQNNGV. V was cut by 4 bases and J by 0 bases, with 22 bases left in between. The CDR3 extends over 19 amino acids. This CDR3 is CASSWGVGSGTRSYNEQFF. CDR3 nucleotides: TGTGCCAGCAGCTGGGGGGTGGGTAGCGGAACCCGCTCCTACAATGAGCAGTTCTTC.

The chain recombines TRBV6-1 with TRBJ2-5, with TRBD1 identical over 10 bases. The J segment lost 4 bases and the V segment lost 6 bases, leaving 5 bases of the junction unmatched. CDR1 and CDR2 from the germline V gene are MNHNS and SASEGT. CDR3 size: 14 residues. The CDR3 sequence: CASRGTGVGETQYF. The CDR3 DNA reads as TGTGCCAGCAGGGGGACAGGGGTAGGAGAGACCCAGTACTTC.

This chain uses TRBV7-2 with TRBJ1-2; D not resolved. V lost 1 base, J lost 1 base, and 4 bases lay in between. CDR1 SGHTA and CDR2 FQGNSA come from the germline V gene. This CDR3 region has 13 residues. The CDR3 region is CASSLGGNYGYTF. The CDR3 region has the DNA TGTGCCAGCAGCTTAGGCGGTAACTATGGCTACACCTTC. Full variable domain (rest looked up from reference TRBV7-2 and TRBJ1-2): GAGVSQSPSNKVTEKGKDVELRCDPISGHTALYWYRQSLGQGLEFLIYFQGNSAPDKSGLPSDRFSAERTGGSVSTLTIQRTQQEDSAVYLCASSLGGNYGYTFGSGTRLTVV.

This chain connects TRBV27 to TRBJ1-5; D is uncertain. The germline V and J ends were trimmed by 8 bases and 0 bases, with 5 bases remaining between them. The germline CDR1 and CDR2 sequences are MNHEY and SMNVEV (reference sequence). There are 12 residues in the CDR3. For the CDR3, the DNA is TGTGCCAGCCATTATAGCAATCAGCCCCAGCATTTT. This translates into CASHYSNQPQHF.

The CDR3 bases are TGCAGTACGCCGGCTAGCGACACAGATACGCAGTATTTT. Encoded protein: CSTPASDTDTQYF. V is TRBV20-1 and J is TRBJ2-3; possibly TRBD2 for D (6 bases). The CDR3 has 13 amino acids. CDR1 is DFQATT and CDR2 is SNEGSKA in the germline V gene (reference sequence). Trimming stripped 8 bases from V and 2 bases from J, with 14 bases between.

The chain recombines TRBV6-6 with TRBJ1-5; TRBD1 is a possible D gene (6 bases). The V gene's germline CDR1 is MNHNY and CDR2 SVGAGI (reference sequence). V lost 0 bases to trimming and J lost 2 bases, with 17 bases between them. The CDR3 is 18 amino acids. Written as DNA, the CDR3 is TGTGCCAGCAGTTACTCGCGTCAGGGGCGTGTAGGCAATCAGCCCCAGCATTTT. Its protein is CASSYSRQGRVGNQPQHF.